This T cell receptor (beta chain) emerged from a study of blood T cell repertoires in COVID-19. Libraries were prepared by immunoSEQ multiplex PCR; TCRdb keeps only in-frame clonotypes and omits some of them. The table includes roughly 200,000 clones, approximately 83% detected once. The CDR3 extends over 16 amino acids. V lost 5 bases and J 4 bases, leaving 18 bases between the germline ends. The germline CDR1 and CDR2 sequences are SNHLY and FYNNEI. The TCR originated in a man in his fifties or sixties with active or convalescent COVID-19. Input material: peripheral blood. This rearrangement joins TRBV2 to TRBJ2-1; D possibly corresponds to TRBD2 (6 bases). CDR3 amino acids: CASSPLVGGVYNEQFF. For the CDR3, the DNA is TGTGCCAGCAGTCCCCTAGTGGGCGGGGTATACAATGAGCAGTTCTTC.